The 2 T cell receptor beta chains below all came from one sample that was sequenced in a study of shared clonotypes between healthy human individuals. CD45RO-negative cells were positively selected for CCR7, leaving out terminally differentiated effector memory CD45RA+ cells. Some clones are missing from TCRdb's copy, which holds only in-frame ones; the method was immunoSEQ multiplex PCR. The table shows 600,000 or so clones, with nearly 98% occurring only once. The sequenced material came from naive CD8+ T cells sorted from blood. These TCRs come from a man aged 30-40 years in good health.

A single count supports this clone. V gene TRBV10-3 combines with J gene TRBJ2-1; D is perhaps TRBD1 (6 bases). V lost 9 bases and J lost 3, with 12 bases in between. Looked up from germline, CDR1 is ENHRY and CDR2 is SYGVKD. The CDR3 extends over 13 amino acids. The CDR3 coding sequence is TGTGCCATATCAGGGGACGGCTACAATGAGCAGTTCTTC. Its translation is CAISGDGYNEQFF.

The chain recombines TRBV11-2 with TRBJ2-1, with D hard to call. Germline CDR1 is SGHAT and CDR2 is FQNNGV. V was shortened by 2 bases and J by 8 bases, with 10 bases between the two germline ends. This CDR3 contains 13 residues. The CDR3 spells CASSLNGWDEQFF. CDR3 bases: TGTGCCAGCAGCTTAAACGGCTGGGATGAGCAGTTCTTC.